The 3 T cell receptor beta chains reported below all come from one sample, sequenced in a study of graft-versus-host responses after intestinal transplantation. The table came from immunoSEQ multiplex PCR; TCRdb's copy has only in-frame clones and leaves some out. The sample has some 81,000 clones, about 89% seen once. Their cognate antigens are unknown. Sequenced material: unstimulated CD4+ T cells sorted from spleen or lymph node cells, taken before intestinal transplant. The receptors here all came from a human donor who received an intestinal transplant.

This chain uses TRBV4-1 with TRBJ1-6; D is uncertain. CDR3 size: 14 residues. V was shortened by 1 base and J by 5 bases, with 6 bases between the two germline ends. CDR1 and CDR2 (germline): MGHRA, YSYEKL. The CDR3 here is CASSQGRDNSPLHF. DNA of the CDR3: TGCGCCAGCAGCCAAGGACGGGATAATTCACCCCTCCACTTT.

The chain has TRBV5-4 and TRBJ1-1, with TRBD1 identical over 10 bases. Trimming removed 4 bases from V and 8 bases from J; junction bases left unmatched: 5. The germline gives CDR1 SGHNT, CDR2 YYREEE (reference sequence). The CDR3 length is 13 residues. This chain's CDR3 is CASSQPDRGEAFF. DNA of the CDR3: TGTGCCAGCAGCCAACCGGACAGGGGGGAAGCTTTCTTT.

The V and J genes are TRBV19 and TRBJ1-2, with 8 nucleotides matching TRBD1. Germline trimming cut 3 bases from V and 2 bases from J; bases unmatched to any gene: 8. This CDR3 spans 16 amino acids. Germline V gives CDR1 LNHDA, CDR2 SQIVND (reference sequence). CDR3 bases: TGTGCCAGTAGTATGGATCAGGGGGCTACAAACTATGGCTACACCTTC. It encodes CASSMDQGATNYGYTF.